This T cell receptor beta chain was recorded in a study of blood T cell repertoires in COVID-19 (dated by TCRdb to 2018 to 2021). Regarding the study in general: Samples covering the acute and convalescent phases of COVID-19 were provided by collaborators in the United States, Italy and Spain. A de-identified subject ID, COVID-19 status, age in years and sex were almost always included in the sample metadata. Samples came from the ongoing ImmuneRACE study (first 160 participants) plus 1,254 subjects from 6 global collaborators. Where available, HLA class I and class II types were taken from metadata supplied by the sample provider and were not determined by assay-based typing. The repertoires were made available in a free public database intended to serve as a resource for research on the immune response to SARS-CoV-2. The dataset comprised deeply sampled blood TCRbeta repertoires from subjects exposed to, actively infected with, or recovered from COVID-19. The material from the prospective study consisted of cDNA or gDNA derived from T cells, B-cell-depleted T cells, or PBMCs.

Remarks on this clone: The antigen it binds to is not known. Per-base quality was not reported, and no clone a single base away is much larger than it.

What the research found in general, with its limitations: Clinical and demographic metadata were provided uncurated, with the amount varying by source and participant.

Whole blood was collected in K2EDTA tubes by collaborating institutions according to the institutions' own protocols. For TCRbeta analysis, collaborators shipped samples as frozen whole blood, isolated PBMCs, or DNA extracted from either of those sample types. V was cut back by 1 base and J by 0 bases, leaving a gap of 7 bases between them. According to the germline V gene, CDR1 reads MDHEN and CDR2 reads SYDVKM. The CDR3 holds 15 amino acids from the cysteine to the phenylalanine. Only the CDR3 DNA stays, 45 bases, in frame from base 1. The immunoSEQ Assay, a bias-controlled multiplex PCR, was used to amplify TCRbeta CDR3 regions from genomic DNA. In the source study's methods: Nucleated cell counts per sample were estimated from amplification of reference gene primers within the assay. To quantify the absolute abundance of each unique TCRbeta CDR3 rearrangement, sequence reads were collapsed and filtered. For each sample, productive Simpson clonality was calculated as the square root of Simpson's diversity index across productive rearrangements. TCRdb obtained this table from immuneACCESS and retained in-frame rearrangements with V and J assigned. These tables miss some clones; where compared with another copy, unresolved V genes account for less than half of the shortfall, and the remainder is unexplained. V and J calls and clone size follow that table, whereas D and trimming were derived from the DNA. This sample is represented by roughly 140,000 clones; 84% of them were singletons. The biggest ten clones account for 8% to 10% of the sample.

This TCR was sampled from a woman aged 80 or over in a cohort sampled during active or convalescent COVID-19. The sequence joins TRBV28 to TRBJ1-5; TRBD1 is a weak D gene call, 6 bases matching. The specimen sequenced was peripheral blood. Read as DNA, the sequence is TGTGCCAGCAGTTTATTAGGGGGTAGCAATCAGCCCCAGCATTTT. Translated, it reads CASSLLGGSNQPQHF.